This is a list of T cell receptor beta chains from one sample in a study of T cells after yellow fever vaccination. TCRdb reprocessed the 5' RACE reads via MiXCR and lists one record per CDR3 protein. Of just under 600,000 distinct CDR3 sequences in the sample, approximately 15% were seen once. The sample was PBMCs, taken on the day of the yellow fever booster vaccination. These receptors originate from a man aged 30 to 45 who received the YFV17D yellow fever vaccine. Both conserved end residues are part of each CDR3. D genes are given only for firm matches. Clone size is given for some rows only: seen once, a few or many times, or a class if the clone is expanded.

size: NA
J: TRBJ2-1
V: TRBV6-6
D: NA
DNA: TGTGCCAGCACCCTACTGGGTGGAGAGCAGTTCTTC
CDR3: CASTLLGGEQFF

size: few
J: TRBJ2-7
V: TRBV7-9
D: NA
DNA: TGTGCCAGCAGCTTAGCACCGGGGGCATCTTCCTACGAGCAGTACTTC
CDR3: CASSLAPGASSYEQYF

size: NA
J: TRBJ2-7
V: TRBV14
D: NA
DNA: TGTGCCAGCAGCCCTAGGACCATCTCCTACGAGCAGTACTTC
CDR3: CASSPRTISYEQYF

size: NA
J: TRBJ1-1
V: TRBV20-1
D: NA
DNA: TGCTGTGCTAGTGTCAGGAGAACCTTGGGAAAGAACACTGAAGCTTTCTTT
CDR3: CCASVRRTLGKNTEAFF

size: NA
J: TRBJ2-7
V: TRBV3-1
D: NA
DNA: TGTGCCAGCAGCTCAGGACTACTCTACGAGCAGTACTTC
CDR3: CASSSGLLYEQYF

size: NA
J: TRBJ2-1
V: TRBV2
D: TRBD2
DNA: TGTGCCAGCATGTTAGCGGGAGGTGAGCAGTTCTTC
CDR3: CASMLAGGEQFF

size: NA
J: TRBJ2-1
V: TRBV7-9
D: NA
DNA: TGTGCCAGCAGCCCGGATTTTGGGAATGAGCAGTTCTTC
CDR3: CASSPDFGNEQFF

size: few
J: TRBJ2-5
V: TRBV3-1
D: NA
DNA: TGTGCCAGCAGCTTCACTGGCGCGGCCCAAGAGACCCAGTACTTC
CDR3: CASSFTGAAQETQYF

size: few
J: TRBJ2-5
V: TRBV12-3/TRBV12-4
D: TRBD2
DNA: TGTGCCAGCAAGGGCGGGAGGGCCTCTCCGGGCGAGACCCAGTACTTC
CDR3: CASKGGRASPGETQYF

size: few
J: TRBJ2-7
V: TRBV6-6
D: NA
DNA: TGTGCCAGCACTAGGGGATCCTACGAGCAGTACTTC
CDR3: CASTRGSYEQYF

size: NA
J: TRBJ2-3
V: TRBV12-3/TRBV12-4
D: TRBD2
DNA: TGTGCCAGCAGTGCCCGGACTAGCGCTAGCACAGATACGCAGTATTTT
CDR3: CASSARTSASTDTQYF

size: few
J: TRBJ2-1
V: TRBV7-8
D: TRBD2
DNA: TGTGCCAGCAGCAAGACTAGCGGCGTCTCCTACAATGAGCAGTTCTTC
CDR3: CASSKTSGVSYNEQFF

size: few
J: TRBJ2-1
V: TRBV10-3
D: TRBD2
DNA: TGTGCCACCAAACTAGCGGGAGACCGCAATGAGCAGTTCTTC
CDR3: CATKLAGDRNEQFF

size: few
J: TRBJ2-1
V: TRBV25-1
D: NA
DNA: TGTGCCAGCAGCACCCGACTTAAAAATGAGCAGTTCTTC
CDR3: CASSTRLKNEQFF

size: NA
J: TRBJ2-5
V: TRBV10-1
D: NA
DNA: TGCGCCACCCCCTGCGCCCAGTACTTC
CDR3: CATPCAQYF

size: few
J: TRBJ2-3
V: TRBV7-2
D: NA
DNA: TGTGCCAGCAGCCACAGAGGTGGCACAGATACGCAGTATTTT
CDR3: CASSHRGGTDTQYF

size: few
J: TRBJ2-5
V: TRBV5-1
D: NA
DNA: TGCGCCAGCAGCTTGGGCTCCAGCCGAGAGACCCAGTACTTC
CDR3: CASSLGSSRETQYF

size: NA
J: TRBJ2-2
V: TRBV7-9
D: TRBD2
DNA: TGTGCCAGCAGGGAGAATAGCGGGTACCCCGGGGAGCTGTTTTTT
CDR3: CASRENSGYPGELFF